The clone carrying this TCR beta chain was counted a few times. Its antigen is still unknown. The trim removed 6 bases at V and 3 bases at J, leaving 7 bases unmatched. CDR1 and CDR2 (germline): MNHNY, SVGAGI (reference sequence). CDR3 length: 14 residues. The data belong to a study of T cell repertoires in cytomegalovirus infection. Study-level background: Recently identified HLA-C-restricted CMV epitopes and well-studied HLA-B-restricted CMV epitopes were used by the study. TCR beta signatures that were public indicated CMV infection and matching HLA type. Notes on the study in general: Clonotype analysis showed dominance of the ex vivo response by HLA-C-restricted CMV-specific TCR beta clonotypes. Totalled public TCR beta family frequency picked out people who carried CMV plus the relevant HLA.

MiXCR, applied by TCRdb to the reads, yields one record per CDR3 protein. The sample has 700,000 to 950,000 distinct CDR3 sequences, around a third seen once. The TCR originated in a human donor in good health (CMV status not recorded). Some clones in this sample may be carry-over from other donors' samples. This sequence joins TRBV6-6 and TRBJ1-1, with 7 bases that match TRBD1. The source material was cultured CD8+ T cells from PBMCs, sampled from culture after CMV antigen stimulation. The CDR3 bases are TGTGCCAGCAGGACCGGGACAGTCTACACTGAAGCTTTCTTT. It translates to CASRTGTVYTEAFF.